One sample yielded the 16 T cell receptor beta chains listed below, sequenced in a study of blood T cell repertoires in COVID-19. Profiled with immunoSEQ multiplex PCR; TCRdb holds only in-frame clones, not every one. The sample holds a few hundred thousand clones, around 87% seen once. Sequences were obtained from peripheral blood. Every receptor here comes from a woman between 25 and 40 years old who had recovered from COVID-19.

This clone is a singleton in its sample. The chain uses TRBV7-8 and TRBJ1-1; D gene ambiguous. Trimming left V 1 base short and J 6 bases short, with 21 bases between. Germline loops: CDR1 SGHVS, CDR2 FQNEAQ. The CDR3 has 17 amino acids. The CDR3, as DNA: TGTGCCAGCAGCTTAGGTGTTGCGCATGAGGAGAGCCCTGAAGCTTTCTTT. Translating gives CASSLGVAHEESPEAFF.

The chain couples TRBV4-1 to TRBJ2-7; 8 nucleotides agree with TRBD1. This CDR3 region has 14 residues. Trimming cost V 2 bases and J 6 bases; bases outside gene matches: 6. Germline CDR1 and CDR2: MGHRA and YSYEKL. CDR3 amino acids: CASSQLRGLGEQYF. The CDR3 DNA sequence: TGCGCCAGCAGCCAACTCAGGGGGCTAGGCGAGCAGTACTTC.

The V and J genes are TRBV7-2 and TRBJ2-7; a possible D gene is TRBD2 (6 bases). Per germline, CDR1 SGHTA and CDR2 FQGNSA. The CDR3 is 14 amino acids. V lost 0 bases to trimming and J lost 9 bases, with 15 bases between them. The CDR3: CASSLAPEGAGQYF. CDR3 coding DNA: TGTGCCAGCAGCTTAGCGCCGGAGGGTGCGGGGCAGTACTTC. The full variable domain, its missing parts supplied by reference TRBV7-2 and TRBJ2-7, is GAGVSQSPSNKVTEKGKDVELRCDPISGHTALYWYRQSLGQGLEFLIYFQGNSAPDKSGLPSDRFSAERTGGSVSTLTIQRTQQEDSAVYLCASSLAPEGAGQYFGPGTRLTVT.

J is TRBJ1-4 and V is TRBV5-1; 9 nucleotides line up with TRBD1. J lost 0 bases, V lost 0 bases, and 6 bases had no gene match. The CDR3 runs 18 residues. CDR1 is SGHRS and CDR2 is YFSETQ in the germline V gene. CDR3 in DNA: TGCGCCAGCAGCTTGGGTACAGGGGGCTATGCAACTAATGAAAAACTGTTTTTT. Amino acid sequence: CASSLGTGGYATNEKLFF.

This clone came up once. The chain joins TRBV19 to TRBJ2-1, with a weak D call TRBD2 (5 bases). Germline V gene lookup returns CDR1 LNHDA and CDR2 SQIVND (reference sequence). The V gene lost 4 bases and the J gene lost 1 base, with 11 bases spanning the gap. The CDR3 has 15 amino acids. The CDR3 reads CASSRAGSSYNEQFF. The CDR3 coding sequence is TGTGCCAGTAGTAGGGCGGGCTCATCCTACAATGAGCAGTTCTTC.

The CDR3 loop reads CATSRGSYNEQFF. As DNA, the CDR3 is TGTGCCACCTCCAGGGGGTCCTACAATGAGCAGTTCTTC. This rearrangement joins TRBV6-5 to TRBJ2-1, with TRBD1 matching over 7 bases. Germline trimming cut 10 bases from V and 1 base from J; bases unmatched to any gene: 4. CDR1 MNHEY and CDR2 SVGAGI come from the germline V gene. This CDR3 contains 13 residues.

The chain recombines TRBV7-2 with TRBJ1-1; 11 positions match TRBD1. The length of the CDR3 is 18 residues. The V gene end was trimmed by 5 bases and the J gene end by 4 bases; junction bases not matched to a gene: 15. CDR1 and CDR2 (germline): SGHTA, FQGNSA. CDR3 in DNA: TGTGCCAGCAGCCAAAGGGCCGGGACAGGGGGAAGAAGCACTGAAGCTTTCTTT. Residues: CASSQRAGTGGRSTEAFF.

The rearrangement joins TRBV13 to TRBJ2-3; a weak D match, TRBD1 (6 bases). Trimming took off 2 bases at V and 1 base at J, with 13 bases between the two ends. CDR1 and CDR2 from the germline V gene are PRHDT and FYEKMQ (reference sequence). CDR3 length: 16 amino acids. CDR3 coding DNA: TGTGCCAGCAGCTTAAGAGCCGCAGGGGGCACAGATACGCAGTATTTT. It translates to CASSLRAAGGTDTQYF.

The rearrangement joins TRBV10-3 to TRBJ1-2, with 11 bases fitting TRBD1. With 4 bases clipped from V and 3 bases from J, the junction kept 1 base outside the gene matches. CDR1 ENHRY and CDR2 SYGVKD come from the germline V gene. The CDR3 length is 14 residues. CDR3 in amino acids: CAISVDRGHYGYTF. CDR3 nucleotide sequence: TGTGCCATCAGTGTGGACAGGGGGCACTATGGCTACACCTTC.

J is TRBJ1-2 and V is TRBV28, with 9 nucleotides matching TRBD1. This CDR3 is built from 17 residues. J gave up 8 bases and V 5 bases, and 18 bases lay outside the gene matches. CDR1 is MDHEN, CDR2 SYDVKM, per germline. The CDR3 is CASSGDGTGLSGYGYTF. In DNA, the CDR3 is TGTGCCAGCAGTGGGGACGGGACAGGGCTTTCCGGTTACGGCTACACCTTC.

This clone showed up just once. The chain joins TRBV6-5 to TRBJ2-1, with D tentatively TRBD1 (6 bases). V was trimmed by 7 bases and J by 0 bases, leaving 10 bases between them. Looked up from germline, CDR1 is MNHEY and CDR2 is SVGAGI. The CDR3 is made up of 14 amino acids. CDR3 coding DNA: TGTGCCAGCACGGGGACAAGCTCCTACAATGAGCAGTTCTTC. Translation gives CASTGTSSYNEQFF.

The chain links TRBV5-1 to TRBJ2-1, with 9 positions matching TRBD1. The CDR3 sequence is 16 residues long. The ends lost 7 bases at V and 5 bases at J; junction bases unmatched: 13. The germline CDR1 and CDR2 sequences are SGHRS and YFSETQ. The CDR3 bases are TGCGCCAGCGGGGGTACGGCCGGGACAGGGCACAATGAGCAGTTCTTC. This sequence encodes CASGGTAGTGHNEQFF.

As for this clone: The germline gene is not matched at one end of the junction; a read error may be the cause. The chain combines TRBV7-7 with TRBJ1-1; no definite D call. This CDR3 has 14 residues. The germline V gene has CDR1 SSHAT and CDR2 FNYEAQ (reference sequence). The CDR3 DNA reads TGTGCTAGCAGTCCGGTTCTTAGTGCCACTGAAGCTTTCTTT. It specifies CASSPVLSATEAFF.

The chain has TRBV21-1 and TRBJ2-1; the listed D gene, TRBD2, was not tested against the DNA. TRBV21-1 is deemed a pseudogene. The CDR3 totals 16 residues. The CDR3 DNA reads as TGTGCCAGCAGCACCCGGGGGGGCGTATCCTACAATGAGCAGTTCTTC. This encodes CASSTRGGVSYNEQFF.

This clone was counted once. This sequence joins TRBV10-3 and TRBJ1-2; 9 bases line up with TRBD1. The length of the CDR3 is 16 residues. After removal of 0 bases from V and 2 bases from J, the junction contained 4 bases not matched to a gene. In germline, CDR1 is ENHRY, CDR2 SYGVKD. The CDR3 reads CAISESGTGGNYGYTF. The CDR3, as DNA: TGTGCCATCAGTGAGTCCGGTACAGGGGGCAACTATGGCTACACCTTC.

The chain employs TRBV6-5 and TRBJ2-7, with 7 positions matching TRBD1. After removal of 8 bases from V and 0 bases from J, the junction contained 10 bases not matched to a gene. The germline gives CDR1 MNHEY, CDR2 SVGAGI. The CDR3 loop spans 15 amino acids. CDR3 nucleotide sequence: TGTGCCAGCCAACACAGGACAGGAGGCTCCTACGAGCAGTACTTC. Residues: CASQHRTGGSYEQYF.